Here is one T cell receptor beta chain with its context. These data are taken from a study of blood T cells in healthy people across ages. A second roughly 7 to 11 cycle PCR used barcoded and J-beta primers. Each single sample gave us at least 2.5 million CDR3-containing paired-end reads. TCRdb recomputed calls from the 5' RACE reads with MiXCR, one row per CDR3 protein. The repertoire includes hundreds of thousands of distinct CDR3 sequences, around 45% of them detected once, and about 32% sits in the top ten. The CDR3 covers 14 residues. Germline V CDR1 and CDR2: DFQATT, SNEGSKA (reference sequence). Trimming stripped 4 bases from V and 0 bases from J, with 10 bases between.

Sequenced material: blood. The receptor comes from a woman in her fifties or sixties in good health. The J gene is TRBJ2-1, the V gene TRBV20-1; no reliable D call. CDR3 sequence: CSANRASSYNEQFF. The CDR3 DNA reads TGCAGTGCTAACCGCGCCAGCTCCTACAATGAGCAGTTCTTC.